Listed below are T cell receptor beta chains from one sample, sequenced in a study of shared clonotypes between healthy human individuals. Generated by immunoSEQ multiplex PCR, the TCRdb table keeps only in-frame clones and is missing some. The sample has about 600,000 clones, around 97% seen once. Sequencing was done on a sample of naive CD4+ T cells sorted from blood. Receptors were obtained from a woman aged 25 to 45 in good health. The CDR3 runs from the conserved cysteine through the conserved F or W. A D gene is named only where the DNA matches it firmly. The size entry is marked missing in some rows and otherwise reads once, few, many or a size class.

TRBJ2-7	NA	NA	TRBV13	TGTGCCAGCAGCTTAGTTAGTTTGGCAGCCCAACCGGGGGAGCAGTACTTC	CASSLVSLAAQPGEQYF
TRBJ1-1	NA	NA	TRBV5-4	TGTGCCAGCAGAAGGACTAGGGGACAAAGGAACACTGAAGCTTTCTTT	CASRRTRGQRNTEAFF
TRBJ1-3	NA	NA	TRBV5-1	TGCGCCAGCAGCTCCGGAGGACTTTTCTCTGGAAACACCATATATTTT	CASSSGGLFSGNTIYF
TRBJ1-5	NA	NA	TRBV4-2	TGTGCCAGCAGCCAAGATTTGAGCAATCAGCCCCAGCATTTT	CASSQDLSNQPQHF
TRBJ1-2	NA	NA	TRBV10-3	TGTGCCATCAGTGAGTCCACCCCTGTCCGGTATGGCTACACCTTC	CAISESTPVRYGYTF
TRBJ1-2	NA	NA	TRBV27	TGTGCCAGCAAGGGCAGGGAAGACTATGGCTACACCTTC	CASKGREDYGYTF
TRBJ1-6	NA	NA	TRBV6-1	TGTGCCAGCAGTGATCGGGGGAGTGATTCACCCCTCCACTTT	CASSDRGSDSPLHF
TRBJ1-1	NA	NA	TRBV28	TGTGCCAGCAATTTCCAGCCGCGGTACACTGAAGCTTTCTTT	CASNFQPRYTEAFF
TRBJ2-3	NA	NA	TRBV10-1	TGCGCCAGCAGTGACTGGGAGTGTCAGACAGATACGCAGTATTTT	CASSDWECQTDTQYF
TRBJ2-4	once	TRBD1	TRBV7-8	TGTGCCAGCAGCATAGATGACAGGGTGGCCAAAAACATTCAGTACTTC	CASSIDDRVAKNIQYF
TRBJ1-6	NA	TRBD1	TRBV15	TGTGCCACCAGCAGAAAGAACAGGGGGCTATCACCCCTCCACTTT	CATSRKNRGLSPLHF
TRBJ2-5	NA	TRBD1	TRBV19	TGTGCCAGTACCGGGACAGGTCTCTTATTCCAAGAGACCCAGTACTTC	CASTGTGLLFQETQYF
TRBJ1-4	NA	TRBD1	TRBV7-8	TGTGCCAGCAGCCCTATACAGGGGTATAATGAAAAACTGTTTTTT	CASSPIQGYNEKLFF
TRBJ1-1	NA	NA	TRBV5-1	TGCGCCAGCAGCCTAGAACCGGGCGACGGCACTGAAGCTTTCTTT	CASSLEPGDGTEAFF
TRBJ1-1	NA	NA	TRBV18	TGTGCCAGCTCACTCGTCTCCAACGAAGCTTTCTTT	CASSLVSNEAFF
TRBJ1-1	NA	NA	TRBV5-1	TGCGCCAGCAGCGTATTACAGGGGAACACTGAAGCTTTCTTT	CASSVLQGNTEAFF
TRBJ2-7	NA	TRBD2	TRBV10-2	TGCGCCAGCAGAGTCACCGGGACTAGCGGGTACGAGCAGTACTTC	CASRVTGTSGYEQYF
TRBJ2-2	NA	TRBD1	TRBV5-6	TGTGCCAGCAGCTGGGGACAGGGGGCCTTCAACACCGGGGAGCTGTTTTTT	CASSWGQGAFNTGELFF
TRBJ2-3	NA	TRBD2	TRBV2	TGTGCCAGCAGGGAACTAGCGCCAGATACGCAGTATTTT	CASRELAPDTQYF
TRBJ1-3	NA	NA	TRBV6-5	TGTGCCAGCAGTTCTGGTCAGGGGCCATCTGGAAACACCATATATTTT	CASSSGQGPSGNTIYF
TRBJ1-3	NA	TRBD1	TRBV5-1	TGCGCCAGCAGCACTGCGACAGGGACGGGAAACACCATATATTTT	CASSTATGTGNTIYF
TRBJ1-1	NA	NA	TRBV1	TGCACCAGCAGCTGCCTCGGACAGAACACTGAAGCTTTCTTT	CTSSCLGQNTEAFF
TRBJ2-6	NA	TRBD2	TRBV10-1	TGCGCCAGCAGTGGACTAGCGGCCTCTGGGGCCAACGTCCTGACTTTC	CASSGLAASGANVLTF
TRBJ1-1	NA	NA	TRBV28	TGTGCCAGCAGGGGGATGGGGACCACTGAAGCTTTCTTT	CASRGMGTTEAFF
TRBJ2-7	NA	TRBD2	TRBV18	TGTGCCAGCTCACTTCAGGGGTCGCGGGAGGCGGACCACGAGCAGTACTTC	CASSLQGSREADHEQYF
TRBJ1-5	NA	NA	TRBV27	TGTGCCAGCAGTCTTAGGGGCGGAGGTCTCAATCAGCCCCAGCATTTT	CASSLRGGGLNQPQHF
TRBJ2-7	NA	TRBD1	TRBV7-8	TGTGCCAGCAGCCTTTGGCAGACAGGGGATTCCGAGCAGTACTTC	CASSLWQTGDSEQYF
TRBJ1-1	NA	NA	TRBV2	TGTGCCAGCAGGGGGGTACCATACACTGAAGCTTTCTTT	CASRGVPYTEAFF
TRBJ2-1	NA	TRBD1	TRBV6-5	TGTGCCAGCAGCGACGGGACAGGGGGCCTAAATGAGCAGTTCTTC	CASSDGTGGLNEQFF
TRBJ1-1	once	NA	TRBV2	TGTGCCAGCAACCGACAGGCGGTTGGCACTGAAGCTTTCTTT	CASNRQAVGTEAFF
TRBJ1-1	once	NA	TRBV7-6	TGTGCCAGCAGCCGTCAGCCGAACACTGAAGCTTTCTTT	CASSRQPNTEAFF
TRBJ1-3	NA	TRBD1	TRBV27	TGTGCCAGCAGCCTGAACAGGGGGCCTGGAAACACCATATATTTT	CASSLNRGPGNTIYF
TRBJ2-7	NA	NA	TRBV2	TGTGCCAGCAGGCCCACAGGGATACTGAACTCCTACGAGCAGTACTTC	CASRPTGILNSYEQYF
TRBJ2-3	NA	NA	TRBV11-3	TGTGCCAGCAGCCCAAGGGGATCAAGCACAGATACGCAGTATTTT	CASSPRGSSTDTQYF
TRBJ2-3	NA	NA	TRBV6-5	TGTGCCAGCAGTTATACGGGAGTCGGCACAGATACGCAGTATTTT	CASSYTGVGTDTQYF
TRBJ2-1	NA	TRBD1	TRBV2	TGTGCCAGCAGATCCGGGACAGGGAGCTATGAGCAGTTCTTC	CASRSGTGSYEQFF
TRBJ2-3	NA	NA	TRBV9	TGTGCCAGCAGCGTAGTGGGCCAGGGTGCAGATACGCAGTATTTT	CASSVVGQGADTQYF
TRBJ2-3	NA	NA	TRBV7-2	TGTGCCAGCAGCTTAGGCAGCACAGATACGCAGTATTTT	CASSLGSTDTQYF
TRBJ2-1	NA	NA	TRBV4-1	TGCGCCAGCAGCCAGGGTGGACTTTCGAGCTCCTACAATGAGCAGTTCTTC	CASSQGGLSSSYNEQFF
TRBJ2-7	NA	NA	TRBV10-3	TGTGCCATCAGTGGAACGGGACACCACTCCTACGAGCAGTACTTC	CAISGTGHHSYEQYF
TRBJ2-2	few	NA	TRBV7-7	TGTGCCAGCAGCTTGCTTCAGACCGGGGAGCTGTTTTTT	CASSLLQTGELFF